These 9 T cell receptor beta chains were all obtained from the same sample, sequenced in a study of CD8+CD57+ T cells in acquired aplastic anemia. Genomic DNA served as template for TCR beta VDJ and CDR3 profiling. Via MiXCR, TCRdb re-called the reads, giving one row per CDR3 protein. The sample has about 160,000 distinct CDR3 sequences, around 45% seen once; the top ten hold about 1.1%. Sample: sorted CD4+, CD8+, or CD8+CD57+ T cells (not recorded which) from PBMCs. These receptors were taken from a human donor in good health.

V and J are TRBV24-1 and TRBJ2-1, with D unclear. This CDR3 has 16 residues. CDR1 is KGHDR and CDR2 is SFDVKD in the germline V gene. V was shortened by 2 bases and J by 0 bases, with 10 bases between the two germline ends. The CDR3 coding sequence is TGTGCCACCAGTGATTCTGAAAGCCGCTCCTACAATGAGCAGTTCTTC. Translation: CATSDSESRSYNEQFF.

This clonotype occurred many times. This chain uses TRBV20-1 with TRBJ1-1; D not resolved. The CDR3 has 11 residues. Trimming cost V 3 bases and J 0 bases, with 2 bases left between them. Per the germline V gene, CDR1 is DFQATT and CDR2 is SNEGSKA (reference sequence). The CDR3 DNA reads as TGCAGTGCTAGGTTGAACACTGAAGCTTTCTTT. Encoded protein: CSARLNTEAFF.

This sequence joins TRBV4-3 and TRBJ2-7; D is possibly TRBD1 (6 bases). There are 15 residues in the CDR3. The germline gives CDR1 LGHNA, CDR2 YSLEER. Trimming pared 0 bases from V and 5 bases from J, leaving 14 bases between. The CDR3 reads CASSQDRQGIDEQYF. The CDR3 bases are TGCGCCAGCAGCCAAGATAGGCAGGGGATCGACGAGCAGTACTTC.

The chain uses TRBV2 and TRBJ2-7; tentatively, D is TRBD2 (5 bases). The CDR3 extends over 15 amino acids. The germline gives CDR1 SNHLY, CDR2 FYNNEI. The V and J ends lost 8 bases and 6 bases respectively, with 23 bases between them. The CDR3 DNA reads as TGTGCCAGCTCACCAGTTGAGGGCAGTCGTGGCGAGCAGTACTTC. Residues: CASSPVEGSRGEQYF.

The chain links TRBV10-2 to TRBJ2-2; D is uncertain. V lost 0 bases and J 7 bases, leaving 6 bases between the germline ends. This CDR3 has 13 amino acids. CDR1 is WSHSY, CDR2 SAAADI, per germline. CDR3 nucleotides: TGCGCCAGCAGTGAGTCGGTGGGCGGGGAGCTGTTTTTT. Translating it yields CASSESVGGELFF.

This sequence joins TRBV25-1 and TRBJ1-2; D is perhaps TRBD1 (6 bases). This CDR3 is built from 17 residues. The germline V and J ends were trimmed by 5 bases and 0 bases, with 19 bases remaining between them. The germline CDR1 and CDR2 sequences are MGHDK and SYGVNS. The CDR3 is CASSTYGGHLTNYGYTF. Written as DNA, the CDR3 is TGTGCCAGCAGTACATACGGGGGCCACCTAACTAACTATGGCTACACCTTC.

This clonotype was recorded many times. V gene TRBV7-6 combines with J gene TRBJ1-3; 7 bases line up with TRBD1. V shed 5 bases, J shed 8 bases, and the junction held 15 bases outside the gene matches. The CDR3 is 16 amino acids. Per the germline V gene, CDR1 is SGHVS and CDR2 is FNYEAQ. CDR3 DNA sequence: TGTGCCAGCAGCGAAGAAGGGGGCCTAAGTGGTGACACCATATATTTT. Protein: CASSEEGGLSGDTIYF.

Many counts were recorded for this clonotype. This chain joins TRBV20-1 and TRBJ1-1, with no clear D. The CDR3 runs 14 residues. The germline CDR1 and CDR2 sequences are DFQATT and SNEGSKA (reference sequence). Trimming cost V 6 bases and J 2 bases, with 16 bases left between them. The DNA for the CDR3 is TGCAGTGCGAAGAACCCAACGGACAACACTGAAGCTTTCTTT. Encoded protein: CSAKNPTDNTEAFF.

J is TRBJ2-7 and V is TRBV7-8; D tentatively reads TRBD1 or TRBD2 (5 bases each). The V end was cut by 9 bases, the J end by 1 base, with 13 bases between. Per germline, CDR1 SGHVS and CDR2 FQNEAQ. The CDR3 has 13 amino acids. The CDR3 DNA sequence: TGTGCCAGTCGGGACCCTGGATCCTACGAGCAGTACTTC. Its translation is CASRDPGSYEQYF.